The 24 T cell receptor beta chains listed next were all sequenced from one sample in a study of blood T cell repertoires in COVID-19 (dated by TCRdb to 2018 to 2020). Library preparation was by the immunoSEQ multiplex PCR assay. TCRdb limited this immuneACCESS table to in-frame rearrangements with V and J called. A share of clones is missing; checked studies link under half to unresolved V genes, and the rest is unexplained. The sample table contains fewer than 300,000 clones; only one count was recorded for over 75% of them. About 14% of the sample rests with the top ten. Source material: peripheral blood. All receptors come from a human donor in a cohort sampled during active COVID-19.

This sequence joins TRBV18 and TRBJ2-2, with D unclear. CDR3 length: 16 amino acids. Germline CDR1 reads KGHSH; CDR2 reads LQKENI. V was cut by 6 bases and J by 2 bases, with 16 bases left in between. CDR3 residues: CASSPRLELNTGELFF. In nucleotides, the CDR3 is TGTGCCAGCTCTCCGAGATTAGAACTTAACACCGGGGAGCTGTTTTTT.

This rearrangement joins TRBV4-1 to TRBJ2-5; 11 bases agree with TRBD2. Germline CDR1 and CDR2: MGHRA and YSYEKL. J was trimmed by 5 bases and V by 4 bases; bases with no gene match: 9. This CDR3 is built from 16 residues. CDR3 in DNA: TGCGCCAGCAGCCTCTGGTTAGCGGGAGGGTTTGAGACCCAGTACTTC. It codes for CASSLWLAGGFETQYF.

The genes are TRBV29-1 and TRBJ1-1; D possibly corresponds to TRBD1 (5 bases). In germline, CDR1 is SQVTM, CDR2 ANQGSEA. The V and J ends lost 7 bases and 0 bases respectively, with 9 bases between them. This CDR3 contains 12 residues. Written as DNA, the CDR3 is TGCAGCGCCTACAGGCTGAACACTGAAGCTTTCTTT. Amino acid sequence: CSAYRLNTEAFF.

This rearrangement joins TRBV4-1 to TRBJ2-7; 10 bases line up with TRBD2. The V segment lost 1 base and the J segment 5 bases; nucleotides outside the gene matches: 8. The CDR3 sequence is 16 residues long. In germline, CDR1 is MGHRA, CDR2 YSYEKL. The CDR3 region has the DNA TGCGCCAGCAGCCAAGGATCGGGACTAGCGTTCAACGAGCAGTACTTC. Amino acids: CASSQGSGLAFNEQYF.

CDR3 DNA: TGTGCCAGCAGTGGACAATACCTCTCAAACGAGCAGTTCTTC. This sequence encodes CASSGQYLSNEQFF. J is TRBJ2-1 and V is TRBV28; D may be TRBD1 (5 bases). CDR1 is MDHEN, CDR2 SYDVKM, per germline. The CDR3 has 14 residues. The ends were cut back, 5 bases at V and 10 bases at J, with 18 bases in the middle.

There are a few counts of this clone. This rearrangement joins TRBV5-4 to TRBJ1-6; D unclear. The CDR3 length is 14 residues. Germline V gene lookup returns CDR1 SGHNT and CDR2 YYREEE (reference sequence). The V end was cut by 0 bases, the J end by 8 bases, with 9 bases between. The DNA for the CDR3 is TGTGCCAGCAGCTTGGAAGTGGAGTATTCACCCCTCCACTTT. This translates into CASSLEVEYSPLHF.

The chain has TRBV11-2 and TRBJ1-3; D uncertain. The V and J ends lost 4 bases and 0 bases respectively, with 16 bases between them. Germline lookup yields CDR1 SGHAT and CDR2 FQNNGV. The CDR3 has 17 residues. CDR3 DNA: TGTGCCAGCAGCTCCCCCTCGGGATTCTCCTCTGGAAACACCATATATTTT. Translating gives CASSSPSGFSSGNTIYF.

Here the CDR3 DNA reads TGTGCTAGTGGTTCCCCAGGGGGAAAGTCGGGAGAGTCCCCAGATACGCAGTATTTT. This encodes CASGSPGGKSGESPDTQYF. The V gene is TRBV12-5, the J gene TRBJ2-3; maybe TRBD1 (7 bases). The CDR3 sequence is 19 residues long. Trimming pared 4 bases from V and 4 bases from J, leaving 27 bases between. The germline CDR1 and CDR2 sequences are LGHNT and FRNRAP.

In this sample, this clone turned up once. The chain joins TRBV9 to TRBJ1-6; D not resolved. CDR1 is SGDLS and CDR2 is YYNGEE in the germline V gene. Trimming removed 4 bases at V and 10 bases at J, with 21 bases between. The CDR3 has 16 amino acids. This CDR3 is CASSPEAGRVGSPLHF. The CDR3 DNA reads TGTGCCAGCAGCCCTGAGGCGGGCAGAGTTGGCTCACCCCTCCACTTT.

The chain couples TRBV5-6 to TRBJ2-2; unclear D gene. Trimming took 5 bases from V and 4 from J, leaving 12 bases between them. The CDR3 covers 14 residues. Per germline, CDR1 SGHDT and CDR2 YYEEEE. Here the CDR3 DNA reads TGTGCCAGCAGGGGCAGACCTGCCACCGGGGAGCTGTTTTTT. This sequence encodes CASRGRPATGELFF.

The V and J genes are TRBV7-9 and TRBJ2-2; unclear D gene. This CDR3 contains 11 residues. Germline loops: CDR1 SEHNR, CDR2 FQNEAQ (reference sequence). V dropped 1 base and J dropped 8 bases, with 2 bases sitting between them. DNA of the CDR3: TGTGCCAGCAGCTTAGTAGGGGAGCTGTTTTTT. This sequence encodes CASSLVGELFF. Using reference TRBV7-9 and TRBJ2-2 for the parts outside the CDR3, the full variable domain is DTGVSQNPRHKITKRGQNVTFRCDPISEHNRLYWYRQTLGQGPEFLTYFQNEAQLEKSRLLSDRFSAERPKGSFSTLEIQRTEQGDSAMYLCASSLVGELFFGEGSRLTVL.

The chain recombines TRBV12-3 or TRBV12-4 with TRBJ1-2; D gene uncertain. The CDR3 covers 12 residues. V was cut by 5 bases and J by 3 bases, with 7 bases left in between. DNA for the CDR3: TGTGCCAGCAGTCGCGGGCACTATGGCTACACCTTC. It yields the protein CASSRGHYGYTF.

The table lists this clone with a count of one. The chain couples TRBV5-1 to TRBJ1-2; D unclear. Germline loops: CDR1 SGHRS, CDR2 YFSETQ. The germline V and J ends were trimmed by 2 bases and 8 bases, with 16 bases remaining between them. The CDR3 contains 14 residues. This CDR3 reads CASSLRDPLEGYTF. The CDR3 region has the DNA TGCGCCAGCAGCTTACGGGATCCCTTGGAAGGCTACACCTTC.

The V gene is TRBV4-1, the J gene TRBJ1-6, with D possibly TRBD1 on 6 matching bases. The CDR3 covers 15 residues. The V gene's germline CDR1 is MGHRA and CDR2 YSYEKL. Between the trimmed V and J ends, which lost 1 base and 9 bases, there was a span of 13 bases. The CDR3: CASSQGTGWSSPLHF. Written as DNA, the CDR3 is TGCGCCAGCAGCCAAGGCACAGGGTGGAGTTCACCCCTCCACTTT.

The chain combines TRBV28 with TRBJ1-1, with D perhaps matching TRBD1 (5 bases). V lost 6 bases to trimming and J lost 9 bases, with 14 bases between them. Germline assignment: CDR1 MDHEN and CDR2 SYDVKM. The CDR3 sequence is 12 residues long. This CDR3 is CASSLGGFKAFF. In nucleotides, the CDR3 is TGTGCCAGCAGCCTGGGGGGATTCAAAGCTTTCTTT.

The V call is TRBV4-1, the J call TRBJ2-1, with 7 bases lining up with TRBD2. The junction had 12 bases not matched to a gene; V was cut back by 4 bases and J by 0 bases. Germline V gives CDR1 MGHRA, CDR2 YSYEKL. The CDR3 extends over 18 amino acids. In nucleotides, the CDR3 is TGCGCCAGCAGCCCAGATGGGGAGGGCCTTACCTCCTACAATGAGCAGTTCTTC. Its protein product is CASSPDGEGLTSYNEQFF.

This CDR3 reads CASSPSSGLVYEQYF. In nucleotides, the CDR3 is TGTGCCAGCTCACCGTCTTCGGGACTAGTGTACGAGCAGTACTTC. The V call is TRBV18, the J call TRBJ2-7; TRBD2 agrees at 8 bases. The V and J ends lost 3 bases and 4 bases, in that order; junction bases with no gene match: 8. This CDR3 region has 15 residues. The V gene's germline CDR1 is KGHSH and CDR2 LQKENI.

V usage is TRBV7-3 and J usage is TRBJ2-1; 7 nucleotides agree with TRBD2. CDR3 size: 15 residues. Germline V gene lookup returns CDR1 SGHTA and CDR2 FQGTGA. The V segment lost 4 bases and the J segment 4 bases; nucleotides outside the gene matches: 7. CDR3 region: CASSSAAGSYNEQFF. The CDR3 nucleotides are TGTGCCAGCAGCTCAGCAGCGGGATCTTACAATGAGCAGTTCTTC.

This chain joins TRBV3-1 (or the pseudogene TRBV3-2) and TRBJ2-3; 8 nucleotides agree with TRBD1. The ends lost 6 bases at V and 3 bases at J; junction bases unmatched: 17. Germline CDR1 LGHDT, CDR2 YNNKEL (reference sequence). The CDR3 is 18 amino acids. In nucleotides, the CDR3 is TGTGCCAGCAGAGGGACAGGACGTGGCTACGGAAGAACAGATACGCAGTATTTT. Its protein is CASRGTGRGYGRTDTQYF.

The rearrangement uses TRBV28 and TRBJ1-1; the D gene is possibly TRBD1 (6 bases). The germline CDR1 and CDR2 sequences are MDHEN and SYDVKM. CDR3 size: 18 residues. With 2 bases removed from V and 0 bases from J, the gap between germline ends came to 19 bases. CDR3 loop: CASSLLEVGGTMNTEAFF. The CDR3 DNA reads as TGTGCCAGCAGTTTACTCGAAGTTGGGGGCACCATGAACACTGAAGCTTTCTTT.

The genes are TRBV6-5 and TRBJ2-5; D perhaps matches TRBD2 (6 bases). V was clipped by 2 bases and J by 4 bases, with 14 bases between them. The CDR3 covers 15 residues. Germline V CDR1 and CDR2: MNHEY, SVGAGI. The CDR3 bases are TGTGCCAGCAGTTACGGGACTGCACGTTCAGAGACCCAGTACTTC. Its translation is CASSYGTARSETQYF.

The V call is TRBV11-2, the J call TRBJ2-5; the D is unclear. The CDR3 loop spans 13 amino acids. Trimming cost V 1 base and J 4 bases, with 7 bases left between them. Germline values: CDR1 SGHAT, CDR2 FQNNGV. CDR3 amino acids: CASSLVGVETQYF. The DNA for the CDR3 is TGTGCCAGCAGCTTAGTTGGAGTAGAGACCCAGTACTTC. Looking up the rest from reference TRBV11-2 and TRBJ2-5 gives the full variable domain: EAGVAQSPRYKIIEKRQSVAFWCNPISGHATLYWYQQILGQGPKLLIQFQNNGVVDDSQLPKDRFSAERLKGVDSTLKIQPAKLEDSAVYLCASSLVGVETQYFGPGTRLLVL.

The genes are TRBV9 and TRBJ2-3; TRBD2 agrees at 7 bases. The ends lost 2 bases at V and 3 bases at J; junction bases unmatched: 9. CDR1 and CDR2 (germline): SGDLS, YYNGEE. This CDR3 has 16 residues. In nucleotides, the CDR3 is TGTGCCAGCAGCGTCGGCGGGGGTTCTGGGACAGATACGCAGTATTTT. Amino acids: CASSVGGGSGTDTQYF.

V and J are TRBV27 and TRBJ2-7; maybe TRBD1 (6 bases). CDR3 size: 15 residues. The V gene's germline CDR1 is MNHEY and CDR2 SMNVEV (reference sequence). Trimming cost V 4 bases and J 1 base, with 14 bases left between them. The CDR3 loop is CASSSPRQGSYEQYF. The CDR3 nucleotides are TGTGCCAGCAGTTCCCCCCGGCAGGGGTCCTACGAGCAGTACTTC.